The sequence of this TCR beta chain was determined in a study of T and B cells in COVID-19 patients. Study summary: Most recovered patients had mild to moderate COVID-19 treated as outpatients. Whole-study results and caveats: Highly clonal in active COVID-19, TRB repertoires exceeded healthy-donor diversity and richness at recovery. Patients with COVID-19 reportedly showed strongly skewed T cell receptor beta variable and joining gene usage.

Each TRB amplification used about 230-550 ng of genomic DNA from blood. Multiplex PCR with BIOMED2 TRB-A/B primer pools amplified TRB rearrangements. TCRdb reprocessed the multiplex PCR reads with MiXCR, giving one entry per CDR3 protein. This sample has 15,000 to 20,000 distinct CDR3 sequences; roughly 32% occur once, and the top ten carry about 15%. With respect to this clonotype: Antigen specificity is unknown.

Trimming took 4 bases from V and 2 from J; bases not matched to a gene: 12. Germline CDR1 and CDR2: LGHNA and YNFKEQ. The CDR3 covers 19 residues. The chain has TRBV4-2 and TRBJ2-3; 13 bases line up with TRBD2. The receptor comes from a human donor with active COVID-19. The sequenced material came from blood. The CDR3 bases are TGTGCCAGCAGCCTTAGGGTACCACTAGCGGGGGGGTTCACAGATACGCAGTATTTT. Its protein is CASSLRVPLAGGFTDTQYF.